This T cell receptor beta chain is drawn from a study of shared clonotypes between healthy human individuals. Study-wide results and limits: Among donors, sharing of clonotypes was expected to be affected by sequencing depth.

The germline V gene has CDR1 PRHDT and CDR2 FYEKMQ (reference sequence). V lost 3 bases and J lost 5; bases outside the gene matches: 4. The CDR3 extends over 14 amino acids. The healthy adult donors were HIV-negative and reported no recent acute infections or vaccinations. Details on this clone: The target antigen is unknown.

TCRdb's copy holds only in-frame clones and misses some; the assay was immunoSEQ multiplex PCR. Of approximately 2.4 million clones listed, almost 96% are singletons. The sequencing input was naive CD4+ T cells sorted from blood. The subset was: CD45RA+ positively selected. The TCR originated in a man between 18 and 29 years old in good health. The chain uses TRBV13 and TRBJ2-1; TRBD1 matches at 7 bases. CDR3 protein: CASSFRQGDNEQFF. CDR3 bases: TGTGCCAGCAGCTTCCGGCAGGGGGACAATGAGCAGTTCTTC.